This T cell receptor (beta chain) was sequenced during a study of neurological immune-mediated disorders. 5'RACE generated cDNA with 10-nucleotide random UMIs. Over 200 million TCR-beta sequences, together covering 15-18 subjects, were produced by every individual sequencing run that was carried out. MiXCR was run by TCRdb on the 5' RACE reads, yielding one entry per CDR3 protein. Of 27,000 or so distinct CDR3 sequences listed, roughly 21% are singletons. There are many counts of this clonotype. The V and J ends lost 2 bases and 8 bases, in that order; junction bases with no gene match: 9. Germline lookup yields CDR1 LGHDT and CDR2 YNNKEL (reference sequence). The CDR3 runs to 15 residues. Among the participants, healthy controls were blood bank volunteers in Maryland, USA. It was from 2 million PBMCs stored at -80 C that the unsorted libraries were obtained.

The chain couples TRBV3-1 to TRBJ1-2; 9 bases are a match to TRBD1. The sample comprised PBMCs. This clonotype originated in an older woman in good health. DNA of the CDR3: TGTGCCAGCAGCCAATACCTTACAGGGGGCGACGGCTACACCTTC. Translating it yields CASSQYLTGGDGYTF.